This T cell receptor (beta chain) was obtained from a study of CXCR3-negative and CXCR3-positive naive CD8 T cells. UMI-labeled 5' RACE yielded the TRB cDNA libraries. TCRdb re-called the 5' RACE reads and shows each CDR3 protein once, DNA omitted. The table lists tens of thousands of distinct CDR3 sequences. Germline loops: CDR1 MNHEY, CDR2 SVGAGI. The CDR3 contains 16 residues. The source is a human donor in good health. Some clones in this sample may be carry-over from other donors' samples. The rearrangement joins TRBV6-5 to TRBJ2-2; TCRdb selects TRBD2, and the lack of DNA leaves this call unchecked. The sequenced material came from memory CD8+ T cells from blood. The CDR3 spells CASTVTSGGFSGELFF.